This T cell receptor (beta chain) was identified in a study of T cells in Graves' hyperthyroidism and ophthalmopathy. This clonotype showed up many times. Germline V gene lookup returns CDR1 WSHSY and CDR2 SAAADI. This CDR3 has 17 residues. J gave up 4 bases and V 2 bases, and 5 bases lay outside the gene matches. Patients with ophthalmopathy all had a Clinical Activity Score of at least 3, a NOSPECS grade of at least 4 and duration under 3 months. Used for diagnoses were clinical symptoms, serum thyroxine and TRAb, thyroid ultrasound and orbital computed tomography. Amplification targeted TCR beta CDR3 regions from RNA transcripts. An initial round of RT-PCR targeting the TCR CDR3 relied on the HTBI primer set. In TCRdb, the multiplex PCR reads were re-called with MiXCR into one record per CDR3 protein. The top ten hold 25% to 30% of the sample, which has hundreds of thousands of distinct CDR3 sequences, over 11% seen once.

The source is a man between 45 and 60 years old with Graves' ophthalmopathy. What was sequenced was blood. The V call is TRBV10-2, the J call TRBJ2-1; TRBD2 matches 13 bases. The CDR3 DNA reads as TGCGCCAGCAGTGAGCCTAAACTAGCGGGAGGGTACAATGAGCAGTTCTTC. It yields the protein CASSEPKLAGGYNEQFF.